This T cell receptor beta chain derives from a study of blood T cell repertoires in COVID-19. The CDR3 consists of 17 residues. CDR1 is KGHSH and CDR2 is LQKENI in the germline V gene. With V trimmed by 4 bases and J by 0 bases, 4 bases remained unmatched. Profiled with immunoSEQ multiplex PCR; TCRdb holds only in-frame clones, not every one. The table lists approximately 300,000 clones, about 92% of them singletons. Sequenced: PBMCs or T cells enriched from blood (not recorded which). V usage is TRBV18 and J usage is TRBJ2-5, with 14 bases that match TRBD2. The TCR comes from a woman in her 30s who had recovered from COVID-19. The DNA of the CDR3 is TGTGCCAGCTCACTTCGACTAGCGGGGGGGTACCAAGAGACCCAGTACTTC. This encodes CASSLRLAGGYQETQYF.